A single sample gave rise to the 4 T cell receptor beta chains below, sequenced in a study of blood T cells in healthy people across ages. The second PCR ran about 6 to 12 cycles with a sample-barcoded 5' primer and J-beta primers. TCRdb re-derived calls from the 5' RACE reads in MiXCR, one entry per CDR3 protein. The data show hundreds of thousands of distinct CDR3 sequences, around 25% seen once. The sample was also linked to a second study, of T cells of mothers and their children.

The sample was blood. The source is a boy under 18 in good health.

This clonotype appeared many times. The chain is built from TRBV11-2 and TRBJ2-5; D not certain. With 5 bases removed from V and 5 bases from J, the gap between germline ends came to 9 bases. This CDR3 has 12 residues. Germline CDR1 reads SGHAT; CDR2 reads FQNNGV. DNA of the CDR3: TGTGCCAGCAGCCGACTCGGGGAGACCCAGTACTTC. Amino acid sequence: CASSRLGETQYF.

V is TRBV7-9 and J is TRBJ2-3, with D tentatively TRBD1 (6 bases). The CDR3 consists of 18 residues. From germline, CDR1 is SEHNR and CDR2 FQNEAQ (reference sequence). With 4 bases removed from V and 0 bases from J, the gap between germline ends came to 20 bases. CDR3 sequence reads: CASSSPGHGHYSTDTQYF. DNA for the CDR3: TGTGCCAGCAGCTCTCCGGGACACGGCCACTATAGCACAGATACGCAGTATTTT.

V is TRBV29-1 and J is TRBJ2-3, with D hard to call. The V and J ends lost 4 bases and 1 base respectively, with 12 bases between them. Germline V lookup: CDR1 SQVTM, CDR2 ANQGSEA. There are 14 residues in the CDR3. CDR3 DNA sequence: TGCAGCGTTGGAGGTATTCTGCGCACAGATACGCAGTATTTT. Its protein is CSVGGILRTDTQYF.

This clonotype was counted at least ten times. This chain uses TRBV5-1 with TRBJ2-1, with 11 nucleotides matching TRBD2. Germline CDR1 is SGHRS and CDR2 is YFSETQ. This CDR3 has 14 residues. V lost 3 bases to trimming and J lost 6 bases; unmatched junction nucleotides: 2. The CDR3, as DNA: TGCGCCAGCAGCTCCGGGACTAGCGGCAATGAGCAGTTCTTC. Encoded protein: CASSSGTSGNEQFF.